The rows below give T cell receptor beta chains drawn from one sample of a study of control samples from healthy donors and cancer patients. Sequenced by immunoSEQ multiplex PCR; TCRdb stores in-frame clones only, minus some. The sample consists of under 200,000 clones, around 95% of them appearing once. Sequencing was done on a sample of blood. These receptors were taken from a woman aged 40 to 49 in good health. Each CDR3 is given with its conserved first and last residue. The D gene is left open where the match is weak. Not all rows give a size; the values are once, few, many and, for expanded clones, a class.

d_call	v_call	j_call	clone_size	cdr3_nt	cdr3_aa
TRBD2	TRBV7-2	TRBJ2-2	.	TGTGCCAGCAGCTTAATGGCGCGTCGGGAGGGCGGGGAGCTGTTTTTT	CASSLMARREGGELFF
.	TRBV2	TRBJ1-6	.	TGTGCCAGCAGTAAGGACCTCTCACCCCTCCACTTT	CASSKDLSPLHF
TRBD1	TRBV18	TRBJ1-4	once	TGTGCCAGCTCACCACCACAGGGGGCGACCGGAAAACTGTTTTTT	CASSPPQGATGKLFF
.	TRBV29-1	TRBJ1-1	.	TGCAGCGTTGAAGACCCTATGAACACTGAAGCTTTCTTT	CSVEDPMNTEAFF
TRBD1	TRBV10-3	TRBJ2-7	.	TGTGCCATCCTGGGGCAGGGGGCGGCCGAGCAGTACTTC	CAILGQGAAEQYF
.	TRBV5-1	TRBJ1-1	.	TGCGCCAGCAGCTTGTGGGGAGCGGACACTGAAGCTTTCTTT	CASSLWGADTEAFF
.	TRBV5-6	TRBJ1-2	.	TGTGCCAGCAGCGGCTTAGCGACTAACTATGGCTACACCTTC	CASSGLATNYGYTF
TRBD2	TRBV10-3	TRBJ2-3	once	TGTGCCATCAGTGGTGTGGCGGGGGGGCCGGATACGCAGTATTTT	CAISGVAGGPDTQYF
.	TRBV7-2	TRBJ1-1	.	TGTGCCAGCAGCTTATGGGCAGGGAACCGTCGGAATACTGAAGCTTTCTTT	CASSLWAGNRRNTEAFF
.	TRBV28	TRBJ2-1	.	TGTGCCAGCAGTCCCCGGGACAAGAAATACAATGAGCAGTTCTTC	CASSPRDKKYNEQFF
.	TRBV5-1	TRBJ1-2	.	TGCGCCAGCAGCTTGGTTGGGGTCGACTATGGCTACACCTTC	CASSLVGVDYGYTF
TRBD2	TRBV7-9	TRBJ2-3	.	TGTGCCAGCAGCCCTCCCCTACTAGCGGGACGTCGGAAAGATACGCAGTATTTT	CASSPPLLAGRRKDTQYF
.	TRBV9	TRBJ1-6	.	TGTGCCAGCAGCGTAGCTGGAGGGCTTGGTTCACCCCTCCACTTT	CASSVAGGLGSPLHF
.	TRBV6-1	TRBJ2-5	.	TGTGCCAGCAGTGAAGCCAGGGGGGAACAAGAGACCCAGTACTTC	CASSEARGEQETQYF
.	TRBV7-8	TRBJ1-5	.	TGTGCCAGCAGCTTAGCGTACAGAAATCAGCCCCAGCATTTT	CASSLAYRNQPQHF
.	TRBV10-3	TRBJ2-3	.	TGTGCCATCAGTGAGCCTTACACAGATACGCAGTATTTT	CAISEPYTDTQYF
.	TRBV4-3	TRBJ1-5	.	TGCGCCAGCAGCCGCCGGCGGCTAATCGATAGCAATCAGCCCCAGCATTTT	CASSRRRLIDSNQPQHF
.	TRBV6-6	TRBJ1-5	.	TGTGCCAGCAGTTACAGAGAGGGGGATCAGCCCCAGCATTTT	CASSYREGDQPQHF
.	TRBV29-1	TRBJ2-2	.	TGCAGCGTTGCCCACACCGGGGAGCTGTTTTTT	CSVAHTGELFF
TRBD1	TRBV27	TRBJ1-6	once	TGTGCCAGCAGTATGCGACAGGGTTGGGCTTCACCCCTCCACTTT	CASSMRQGWASPLHF
TRBD1	TRBV10-1	TRBJ2-7	.	TGCGCCAGTGGGACAGGAGGGGTGAACGAGCAGTACTTC	CASGTGGVNEQYF
.	TRBV7-3	TRBJ2-3	.	TGTGCCAGCAGCTTACAAGCAACCACAGATACGCAGTATTTT	CASSLQATTDTQYF